A selection of T cell receptor beta chains follows, all from one sample in a study of cytomegalovirus exposure and HLA in healthy donors. Profiled with immunoSEQ multiplex PCR; TCRdb holds only in-frame clones, not every one. Found here are under 150,000 clones, 80% to 90% of them singletons; the top ten hold about 7.9%. The sample comprised PBMCs. The origin of the receptors is a woman aged 18-30 years in good health and CMV-seropositive. Each CDR3 is given with its conserved first and last residue. The D gene is left open where the match is weak. For some rows the clone size is stated as once, few or many, or as a class when expanded; others skip it.

cdr3_aa cdr3_nt v_call d_call clone_size j_call
CASSLSRAYGYTF TGTGCCAGCAGTTTGAGCAGGGCCTATGGCTACACCTTC TRBV28 NA NA TRBJ1-2
CASRPLANEYNEQFF TGTGCCAGCAGACCTCTAGCGAACGAATACAATGAGCAGTTCTTC TRBV6-1 NA NA TRBJ2-1
CASREIFTGTGSSYNEQFF TGTGCCAGCAGAGAAATTTTCACCGGGACAGGGAGCTCCTACAATGAGCAGTTCTTC TRBV6-1 TRBD1 NA TRBJ2-1
CASSSIGLAGFYEQYF TGTGCCAGCAGTTCCATAGGACTAGCGGGTTTCTACGAGCAGTACTTC TRBV6-5 TRBD2 NA TRBJ2-7
CASSAPGLITQYF TGCGCCAGCAGCGCCCCGGGACTAATCACCCAGTACTTC TRBV5-1 TRBD2 NA TRBJ2-5
CASSISHLYEQYF TGTGCCAGTAGTATTAGCCACCTCTACGAGCAGTACTTC TRBV19 NA NA TRBJ2-7
CASSFLRGQGNTIYF TGTGCCAGCAGCTTCTTGCGGGGGCAAGGAAACACCATATATTTT TRBV7-3 NA NA TRBJ1-3
CASSQDAGARGGELFF TGCGCCAGCAGCCAAGACGCGGGGGCGCGGGGCGGGGAGCTGTTTTTT TRBV4-3 NA NA TRBJ2-2
CASSNDRAYTDTQYF TGTGCCAGCAGTAACGACAGGGCCTACACAGATACGCAGTATTTT TRBV27 TRBD1 NA TRBJ2-3
CASKGGEITGELFF TGTGCCAGTAAGGGCGGGGAGATCACCGGGGAGCTGTTTTTT TRBV19 NA few TRBJ2-2
CASSGGGNTIYF TGTGCCAGCAGCGGAGGGGGAAACACCATATATTTT TRBV7-3 NA once TRBJ1-3
CASSIGGGVTEAFF TGTGCCAGTAGTATAGGAGGAGGAGTCACTGAAGCTTTCTTT TRBV19 NA NA TRBJ1-1
CASSNAGRPRKLFF TGTGCCAGCAGCAACGCCGGGAGGCCTCGGAAACTGTTTTTT TRBV28 NA NA TRBJ1-4
CASSLVFYNEQFF TGTGCCAGCAGCTTGGTCTTCTACAATGAGCAGTTCTTC TRBV5-5 NA once TRBJ2-1
CASSPQSGTPLVF TGTGCCAGCAGTCCTCAATCCGGGACACCCCTAGTCTTC TRBV2 NA once TRBJ2-1
CASSALGRREAYNEQFF TGTGCCAGCAGCGCCCTGGGAAGGCGGGAGGCCTACAATGAGCAGTTCTTC TRBV9 TRBD2 NA TRBJ2-1
CASSSRRWMEPNF TGTGCCAGCAGCTCTAGAAGGTGGATGGAACCAAATTTC TRBV7-2 NA NA TRBJ2-7
CASSPHSKTGDYEQYF TGTGCCAGCAGCCCCCACTCGAAGACAGGGGACTACGAGCAGTACTTC TRBV6-4 TRBD1 NA TRBJ2-7
CASSLSQAGQETQYF TGTGCCAGCTCTCTCTCACAGGCAGGGCAAGAGACCCAGTACTTC TRBV18 NA NA TRBJ2-5
CASSLELSLLGYEQYF TGTGCCAGCAGCCTTGAACTATCTCTACTCGGCTACGAGCAGTACTTC TRBV7-6 NA NA TRBJ2-7
CASSPDPTGDYNGYTF TGCGCCAGCAGCCCTGACCCGACAGGGGACTATAATGGCTACACCTTC TRBV4-3 TRBD1 NA TRBJ1-2
CASGGQVFISQPQHF TGTGCCAGCGGCGGACAGGTTTTTATTAGTCAGCCCCAGCATTTT TRBV5-8 TRBD1 NA TRBJ1-5
CSVESGQGNIQYF TGCAGCGTTGAATCGGGACAGGGAAACATTCAGTACTTC TRBV29-1 TRBD1 NA TRBJ2-4
CASSVNRGNQPQHF TGTGCCAGTAGTGTCAACAGGGGCAATCAGCCCCAGCATTTT TRBV19 NA NA TRBJ1-5
CASSPSTGRQTEAFF TGTGCCAGCAGTCCCTCGACAGGGAGGCAGACTGAAGCTTTCTTT TRBV11-2 TRBD1 few TRBJ1-1
CASSLGQVGNTEAFF TGTGCCAGTAGCCTCGGACAGGTGGGGAACACTGAAGCTTTCTTT TRBV19 TRBD1 NA TRBJ1-1
CASSPGTGGIDTQYF TGTGCCAGCAGCCCCGGGACAGGGGGGATAGATACGCAGTATTTT TRBV6-5 TRBD1 NA TRBJ2-3
CASSFYLALAGNNEQFF TGTGCCAGCAGTTTTTACCTCGCACTAGCGGGGAACAATGAGCAGTTCTTC TRBV28 TRBD2 NA TRBJ2-1
CASSLLQETQYF TGTGCCAGCAGCTTACTTCAAGAGACCCAGTACTTC TRBV11-2 NA few TRBJ2-5
CASSPTGSDTEAFF TGTGCCAGCAGTCCGACGGGGAGTGACACTGAAGCTTTCTTT TRBV6-6 NA NA TRBJ1-1
CASSHGRGNTGELFF TGTGCCAGCAGCCACGGACGGGGAAACACCGGGGAGCTGTTTTTT TRBV11-3 NA NA TRBJ2-2
CASSQRRGVTEAFF TGTGCCAGCAGTCAGCGGAGGGGTGTGACTGAAGCTTTCTTT TRBV6-5 NA NA TRBJ1-1
CASSPPDRGRDEQYF TGTGCCAGCTCCCCTCCGGACAGGGGGCGCGACGAGCAGTACTTC TRBV28 TRBD1 once TRBJ2-7
CASTSGNQPQHF TGTGCCAGCACCTCCGGCAATCAGCCCCAGCATTTT TRBV27 NA NA TRBJ1-5
CASSAQGSGNTIYF TGTGCCAGCAGCGCACAGGGGAGCGGAAACACCATATATTTT TRBV7-9 TRBD1 NA TRBJ1-3
CASSPTGGRNEKLFF TGTGCCAGCAGTCCGACAGGCGGGAGAAATGAAAAACTGTTTTTT TRBV27 NA NA TRBJ1-4
CASSRDTDTQYF TGTGCCAGCAGCCGAGACACAGATACGCAGTATTTT TRBV5-6 NA once TRBJ2-3
CASSLEPGSSGNTIYF TGCGCCAGCAGCTTGGAACCAGGGTCCTCTGGAAACACCATATATTTT TRBV5-1 NA NA TRBJ1-3
CASSYSLAARSPLHF TGTGCCAGCAGTTACTCCTTGGCGGCTCGTTCACCCCTCCACTTT TRBV6-8 NA NA TRBJ1-6
CATSLTQGSYGYTF TGTGCCACCAGCCTGACACAGGGAAGCTATGGCTACACCTTC TRBV15 NA NA TRBJ1-2
CASSLGLAGFGETQYF TGTGCCAGCTCACTGGGTCTAGCGGGATTTGGAGAGACCCAGTACTTC TRBV18 TRBD2 NA TRBJ2-5
CAGGRETEAFF TGTGCCGGCGGCAGGGAAACTGAAGCTTTCTTT TRBV30 NA NA TRBJ1-1
CASSPQEGSTDTQYF TGTGCCAGCAGCCCCCAGGAGGGAAGCACAGATACGCAGTATTTT TRBV9 NA NA TRBJ2-3
CASSVGQGYSNYGYTF TGTGCCAGCAGTGTGGGACAGGGATATTCTAACTATGGCTACACCTTC TRBV6-1 TRBD1 NA TRBJ1-2
CASSFSWGTGRGYTF TGTGCCAGCAGTTTCTCCTGGGGGACAGGGCGCGGCTACACCTTC TRBV27 TRBD1 NA TRBJ1-2
CSVKMDTAYGYTF TGCAGCGTTAAAATGGACACCGCCTATGGCTACACCTTC TRBV29-1 NA once TRBJ1-2
CASSDFLDYSNQPQHF TGCGCCAGCAGTGATTTCCTCGACTATAGCAATCAGCCCCAGCATTTT TRBV10-2 NA NA TRBJ1-5
CASSYSSRGNTIYF TGTGCCAGCAGTTACTCGAGTCGGGGAAACACCATATATTTT TRBV6-5 NA NA TRBJ1-3
CASSAGPTSPLHF TGTGCCAGCTCGGCGGGGCCCACCTCACCCCTCCACTTT TRBV6-6 NA NA TRBJ1-6
CASKGQGRGEQYF TGCGCCAGCAAGGGACAGGGGCGGGGCGAGCAGTACTTC TRBV5-1 TRBD1 NA TRBJ2-7
CASSYSGGDTIYF TGTGCCAGCAGTTACTCGGGGGGAGACACCATATATTTT TRBV6-6 NA NA TRBJ1-3